Listed here are 12 T cell receptor beta chains from one sample, sequenced in a study of cytomegalovirus exposure and HLA in healthy donors (dated by TCRdb to between 2016 and 2019). Preparation of the library involved the immunoSEQ multiplex PCR assay. The immuneACCESS repertoire file appears here via TCRdb, limited to in-frame rearrangements. These files lack a portion of the clones; in checked studies, under half of the deficit traces to unresolved V genes, and the cause of the others is not known. Counted in this sample were about 73,000 clones; roughly 90% of them appeared once. Clones ranked in the top ten supply 3.8% of the sample. Sequenced: PBMCs. The receptors were gathered from a woman aged 18 to 35 in good health and CMV-seropositive.

J is TRBJ2-7 and V is TRBV19; TRBD2 is a possible D gene (5 bases). The CDR3 spans 16 residues. Trimming cost V 1 base and J 3 bases, with 16 bases left between them. Germline V gene sequence: CDR1 LNHDA, CDR2 SQIVND (reference sequence). CDR3: CASSIASPGWIYEQYF. The CDR3 region has the DNA TGTGCCAGTAGTATAGCTTCCCCGGGGTGGATCTACGAGCAGTACTTC. The variable domain in full, with the rest retrieved from reference TRBV19 and TRBJ2-7, is DGGITQSPKYLFRKEGQNVTLSCEQNLNHDAMYWYRQDPGQGLRLIYYSQIVNDFQKGDIAEGYSVSREKKESFPLTVTSAQKNPTAFYLCASSIASPGWIYEQYFGPGTRLTVT.

The chain uses TRBV30 and TRBJ1-2; TRBD1 agrees at 8 bases. The CDR3 spans 12 residues. Germline CDR1 GTSNPN, CDR2 SVGIG (reference sequence). V was pared by 8 bases and J by 5 bases, with 7 bases of the junction left unmatched. As DNA, the CDR3 is TGTGCCATGGACAGGGAGGGATATGGCTACACCTTC. Translated, it gives CAMDREGYGYTF.

This chain links TRBV15 with TRBJ1-5; D remains unclear. V was cut by 8 bases and J by 0 bases, with 5 bases left in between. This CDR3 spans 12 amino acids. The V gene's germline CDR1 is LNHNV and CDR2 YYDKDF (reference sequence). CDR3 sequence: CATSYSNQPQHF. The DNA for the CDR3 is TGTGCCACCTCTTATAGCAATCAGCCCCAGCATTTT.

This chain joins TRBV7-9 and TRBJ2-2; TRBD1 matches 10 bases. Germline values: CDR1 SEHNR, CDR2 FQNEAQ (reference sequence). The CDR3 covers 15 residues. J gave up 6 bases and V 1 base, and 2 bases lay outside the gene matches. CDR3 loop: CASSLGTGGSGELFF. CDR3 in DNA: TGTGCCAGCAGCTTAGGGACAGGGGGTTCCGGGGAGCTGTTTTTT.

V gene TRBV20-1 combines with J gene TRBJ1-1; D not certain. The V end lost 6 bases, the J end lost 3 bases, and 8 bases lay between the germline ends. The V gene's germline CDR1 is DFQATT and CDR2 SNEGSKA (reference sequence). This CDR3 comprises 11 residues. CDR3 sequence (DNA): TGCAGTGCCTTCGCGTACACTGAAGCTTTCTTT. Its translation is CSAFAYTEAFF.

The chain recombines TRBV5-5 with TRBJ2-7; the D gene is possibly TRBD2 (6 bases). Trimming shortened V by 4 bases and J by 2 bases, and 19 bases separated the two germline ends. The CDR3 loop spans 16 amino acids. Germline values: CDR1 SGHKS, CDR2 YYEKEE (reference sequence). CDR3 sequence reads: CASSPNSPPGAYEQYF. As DNA, the CDR3 is TGTGCCAGCAGCCCGAATAGCCCCCCGGGGGCCTACGAGCAGTACTTC.

The V call is TRBV9, the J call TRBJ2-7, with a weak D call TRBD2 (6 bases). The CDR3 loop spans 14 amino acids. The ends were cut back, 4 bases at V and 2 bases at J, with 13 bases in the middle. The germline V gene encodes CDR1 SGDLS and CDR2 YYNGEE. CDR3 in amino acids: CASSIGTSPYEQYF. The CDR3 coding sequence is TGTGCCAGCAGCATCGGGACTTCTCCCTACGAGCAGTACTTC.

The chain uses TRBV9 and TRBJ2-5; TRBD1 aligns across 8 bases. The CDR3 consists of 17 residues. Germline CDR1 SGDLS, CDR2 YYNGEE. Losses at the gene ends were 3 bases for V and 5 bases for J; bases not matched to a gene: 15. CDR3 nucleotide sequence: TGTGCCAGCAGCGCAAAGATTGGGACAGGCAGAGGGGAGACCCAGTACTTC. Residues: CASSAKIGTGRGETQYF.

The gene calls are TRBV7-9 and TRBJ1-2; 9 bases align to TRBD1. Germline-derived CDR1 and CDR2 are SEHNR and FQNEAQ (reference sequence). Trimming at V came to 0 bases and at J to 6 bases, leaving 8 bases not matched to a gene. This CDR3 has 16 residues. DNA for the CDR3: TGTGCCAGCAGCTTAGCGGTCCTGGACAGGGGTGATGGCTACACCTTC. This sequence encodes CASSLAVLDRGDGYTF.

The table lists this clone with a count of one. The chain joins TRBV7-2 to TRBJ2-1, with 7 bases aligning to TRBD2. The junction had 11 bases not matched to a gene; V was cut back by 4 bases and J by 5 bases. Germline V CDR1 and CDR2: SGHTA, FQGNSA. The length of the CDR3 is 16 residues. For the CDR3, the DNA is TGTGCCAGCAGCTCAGATCCGCGGGGGTTCAACAATGAGCAGTTCTTC. This sequence encodes CASSSDPRGFNNEQFF.

The rearrangement uses TRBV28 and TRBJ2-7; 13 bases are shared with TRBD2. CDR1 MDHEN and CDR2 SYDVKM come from the germline V gene. The CDR3 runs to 17 residues. Trimming at V came to 6 bases and at J to 3 bases, leaving 11 bases not matched to a gene. CDR3 in DNA: TGTGCCAGCAGGGGGGTTTTGACTAGCGGGAGGCTCTACGAGCAGTACTTC. Its translation: CASRGVLTSGRLYEQYF.

As DNA, the CDR3 is TGTGCCAGCAGCTTTATGGACAGAAGCGATCAGTTCTTC. Protein product: CASSFMDRSDQFF. The chain employs TRBV11-2 and TRBJ2-1; possibly TRBD1 for D (6 bases). Germline CDR1 and CDR2: SGHAT and FQNNGV. CDR3 length equals 13 residues. With 3 bases removed from V and 13 bases from J, the gap between germline ends came to 16 bases.